Detailed here is one TCR beta chain. Its specificity is not known. These data come from a study of shared clonotypes between healthy human individuals. Study as a whole: Per-donor plates numbered three CD4 naive, three CD4 memory, two CD8 naive and one CD8 memory.

General study points: Estimated richness values were generally larger in naive subsets than in memory subsets.

Each sample came from a Caucasian adult donor living in Nashville, Tennessee. Sorted-subset replicate PCR reactions were performed with 150 to 200 ng DNA, corresponding to some 32,000 T cell genomes. The table came from immunoSEQ multiplex PCR; TCRdb's copy has only in-frame clones and leaves some out. The top ten hold about 0.45% of the sample, which has approximately 1,500,000 clones, roughly 98% seen once. J gave up 0 bases and V 5 bases, and 19 bases lay outside the gene matches. This CDR3 is built from 20 residues. Germline values: CDR1 MDHEN, CDR2 SYDVKM. The specimen was naive CD4+ T cells sorted from blood. As to subset: CD45RA+ positively selected. This TCR came from a man younger than 45 in good health. V and J are TRBV28 and TRBJ2-7, with TRBD2 identical over 10 bases. CDR3 loop: CASSLPLGAGGPGVSYEQYF. For the CDR3, the DNA is TGTGCCAGCAGTCTTCCCTTGGGAGCGGGAGGGCCAGGTGTCTCCTACGAGCAGTACTTC.